This TCR beta chain was sequenced for a study of T cells in Graves' hyperthyroidism and ophthalmopathy. Amplified TCR beta CDR3 regions derived from RNA transcripts. The HTBI set primed first-round TCR CDR3 RT-PCR. TCRdb re-called the multiplex PCR reads with MiXCR, one entry per CDR3 protein. The sample carries around 720,000 distinct CDR3 sequences, under 45% recorded once. The sample holds many counts of this clonotype. Its cognate antigen is unknown. General study points: A model of 13 V-J features distinguished ophthalmopathy from stable hyperthyroidism.

The ends were cut back, 8 bases at V and 10 bases at J, with 12 bases in the middle. Germline V CDR1 and CDR2: MGHDK, SYGVNS. The CDR3 has 12 residues. Lactation, pregnancy, other autoimmune disease or uncontrolled infection led to exclusion of patients. The sequence was collected from a woman between 35 and 50 years old with Graves' hyperthyroidism. Sequenced: blood. The chain couples TRBV25-1 to TRBJ1-6; D unresolved. The CDR3 sequence: CASGWTRSPLHF. As DNA, the CDR3 is TGTGCCAGCGGGTGGACTCGGTCACCCCTCCACTTT.